The text below deals with one T cell receptor beta chain. This clonotype was counted ten times or more. This receptor's antigen is unknown. No base-level quality is on record; no much larger clone is a single base apart. The sample originates from a study of identical twins (dated by TCRdb to 2016 to 2017). Study-level background: To test whether fetal clonotypes persist, this study deep-sequenced TCR alpha and beta repertoires from monozygotic twins, from unrelated adults of various ages, and from cord blood. Replicate twin experiments were performed at different times using different library preparation protocols to rule out contamination. Broad study findings and their caveats: Compared with coincidental sharing between unrelated individuals, an excess of low generation-probability sequences was observed among out-of-frame TCR alpha sequences shared between twins. A weaker excess of twin sharing was found in beta out-of-frame sequences because the signal-to-noise ratio was lowered by fewer shared sequences. Abundant cord blood beta clonotypes carried fewer insertions; young adult naive repertoires showed a weaker similar trend, while memory repertoires showed none. Zero-insertion analyses could be partly confounded by invariant T cells such as MAIT and iNKT, though diverse VJ usage argued against such confounding for most clonotypes. Recombination models systematically underestimated out-of-frame TCR alpha sharing in monozygotic twins but agreed with sharing between unrelated individuals. Because the same donors could not be followed over many years, the conclusions relied on cross-sectional statistical analysis.

To prepare the library, 5' RACE was applied. Data came from an Illumina HiSeq 2000. Template switching introduced a universal primer binding site; the final cDNA contained a unique molecular identifier, enabling accurate counting of TCR cDNA molecules. Specific primers in the conserved constant-segment region were used to synthesize first-strand cDNA for the TCR alpha and beta chains. To control for contamination, every cDNA library carried two barcodes: a SMART-Mk sample barcode plus Illumina barcodes. TruSeq adapter sequences and Illumina sample barcodes were added in two successive PCR steps. Sequencing of the TCR alpha and beta cDNA libraries was done on the Illumina HiSeq platform using custom primers. Under the source paper's analysis protocol: Unique molecular identifiers were extracted from raw reads with MiGEC, and CDR3 positions were determined with MiXCR. Recombination models were inferred per individual with the repgenHMM and IGoR tools using an EM algorithm. The analysis of shared clonotypes was done with the tcR package in R, with sharing normalized by the product of cloneset sizes. To study raw recombination without the effects of thymic and clonal selection, out-of-frame nonproductive sequences were analyzed. In-frame beta chains were kept once TCRdb had trimmed the public reads at Q25 with fastp and called clones with MiXCR. Rows are combined by CDR3 protein, so each entry shows the most common genes and DNA. The V and J calls were not made by the authors but by TCRdb's processing. This sample gives a few hundred thousand distinct CDR3 sequences in total; roughly 9% of them show up just once. Together, the top ten hold about 7.1% of the sample.

Trimmed from V: 3 bases; trimmed from J: 2 bases; junction bases lacking a gene match: 5. The germline V gene sets CDR1 to LGHNA and CDR2 to YSLEER. Its CDR3 holds 15 amino acids, cysteine through phenylalanine. The kept DNA is CDR3 alone, 45 bases in frame from the first base. All donors were healthy Caucasians. The twin cohort comprised three pairs of female monozygotic twins, all aged roughly 18 to 30 years. CD4+ and CD8+ T cell populations were isolated with positive isolation kits from Invitrogen. The same data also went into a second study, on yellow fever vaccine responses in identical twins. The second publication reports: According to the authors, the vaccine-induced T cell response in identical twins seemed to be partly convergent and partly specific to each individual. In identical twins, the study followed T cell clones that responded to the vaccine with precision.

This sequence originates from a woman aged 18-29 years in good health. Sequenced sample: CD8+ T cells sorted from blood. Recombination connected TRBV4-3 to TRBJ2-7; 9 bases in between match TRBD1. At the DNA level, the sequence is TGCGCCAGCAGCCAGGACAGGGGAAGGGCCTACGAGCAGTACTTC. This is translated as CASSQDRGRAYEQYF.